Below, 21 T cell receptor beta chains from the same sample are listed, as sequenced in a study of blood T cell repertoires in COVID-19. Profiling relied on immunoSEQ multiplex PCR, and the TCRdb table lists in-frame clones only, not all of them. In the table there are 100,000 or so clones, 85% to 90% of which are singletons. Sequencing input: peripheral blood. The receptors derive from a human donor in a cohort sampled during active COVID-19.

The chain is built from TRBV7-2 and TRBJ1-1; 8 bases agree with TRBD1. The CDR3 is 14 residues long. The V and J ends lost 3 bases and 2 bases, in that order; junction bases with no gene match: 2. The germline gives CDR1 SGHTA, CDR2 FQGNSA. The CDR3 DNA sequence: TGTGCCAGCAGCTTCGACAGGGGCAACACTGAAGCTTTCTTT. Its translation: CASSFDRGNTEAFF.

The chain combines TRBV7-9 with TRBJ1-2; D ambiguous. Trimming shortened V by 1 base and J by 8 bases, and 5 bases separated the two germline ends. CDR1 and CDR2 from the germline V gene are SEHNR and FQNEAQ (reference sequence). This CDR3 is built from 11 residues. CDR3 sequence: CASSLGPGYTF. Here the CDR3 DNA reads TGTGCCAGCAGCTTAGGTCCGGGCTACACCTTC. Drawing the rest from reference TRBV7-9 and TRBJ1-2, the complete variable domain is DTGVSQNPRHKITKRGQNVTFRCDPISEHNRLYWYRQTLGQGPEFLTYFQNEAQLEKSRLLSDRFSAERPKGSFSTLEIQRTEQGDSAMYLCASSLGPGYTFGSGTRLTVV.

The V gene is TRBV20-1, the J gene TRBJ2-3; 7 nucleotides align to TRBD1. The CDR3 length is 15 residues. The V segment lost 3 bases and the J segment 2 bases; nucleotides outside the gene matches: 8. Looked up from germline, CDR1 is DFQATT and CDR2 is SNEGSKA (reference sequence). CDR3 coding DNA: TGCAGTGCTAGTTCCGGGACAGCCACCACAGATACGCAGTATTTT. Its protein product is CSASSGTATTDTQYF.

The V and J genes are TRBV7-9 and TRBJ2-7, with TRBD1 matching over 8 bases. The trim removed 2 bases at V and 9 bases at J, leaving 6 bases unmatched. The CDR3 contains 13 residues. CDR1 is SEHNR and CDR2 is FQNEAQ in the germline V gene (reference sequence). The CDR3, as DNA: TGTGCCAGCAGCTTAAGGACAGGGACCCCGCAGTACTTC. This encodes CASSLRTGTPQYF.

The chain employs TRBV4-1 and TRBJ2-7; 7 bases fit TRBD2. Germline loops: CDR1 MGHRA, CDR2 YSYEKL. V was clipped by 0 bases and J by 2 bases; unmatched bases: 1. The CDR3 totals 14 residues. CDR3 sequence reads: CASSQDGLAYEQYF. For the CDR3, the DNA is TGCGCCAGCAGCCAAGATGGACTAGCCTACGAGCAGTACTTC.

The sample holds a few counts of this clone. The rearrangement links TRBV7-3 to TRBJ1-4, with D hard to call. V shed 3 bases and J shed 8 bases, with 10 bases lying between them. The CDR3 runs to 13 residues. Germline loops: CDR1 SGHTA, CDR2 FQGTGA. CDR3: CASSLGRREKLFF. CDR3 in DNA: TGTGCCAGCAGCTTGGGGAGGAGGGAAAAACTGTTTTTT.

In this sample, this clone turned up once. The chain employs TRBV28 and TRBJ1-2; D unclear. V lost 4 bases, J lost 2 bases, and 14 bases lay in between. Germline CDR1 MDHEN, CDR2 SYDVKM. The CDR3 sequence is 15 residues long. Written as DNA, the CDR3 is TGTGCCAGCAGTTCATTCGGACTGAGCAACTATGGCTACACCTTC. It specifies CASSSFGLSNYGYTF.

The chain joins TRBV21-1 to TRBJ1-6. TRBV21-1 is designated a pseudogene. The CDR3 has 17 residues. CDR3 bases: TGTGCCAGCAGCAAAGTGCGCCGGGGATCTTATAATTCACCCCTCCACTTT. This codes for CASSKVRRGSYNSPLHF.

The CDR3: CASSLAGGALHEQFF. CDR3 sequence (DNA): TGTGCCAGCAGCTTAGCGGGAGGGGCCTTGCATGAGCAGTTCTTC. This sequence joins TRBV11-3 and TRBJ2-1, with 8 bases that match TRBD2. J was trimmed by 8 bases and V by 1 base; bases with no gene match: 7. The CDR3 is 15 amino acids. Germline V gene data show CDR1 as SGHNT and CDR2 as YENEEA.

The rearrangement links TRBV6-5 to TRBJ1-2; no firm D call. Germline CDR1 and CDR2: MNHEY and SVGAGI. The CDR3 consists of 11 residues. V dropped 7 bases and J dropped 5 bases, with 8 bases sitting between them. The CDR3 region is CASTLEYGYTF. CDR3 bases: TGTGCCAGCACCCTGGAGTATGGCTACACCTTC.

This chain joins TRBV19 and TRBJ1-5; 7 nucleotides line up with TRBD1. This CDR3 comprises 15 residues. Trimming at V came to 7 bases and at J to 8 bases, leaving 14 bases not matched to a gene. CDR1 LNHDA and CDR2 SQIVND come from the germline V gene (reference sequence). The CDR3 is CASTLPGGSDKPQHF. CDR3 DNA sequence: TGTGCCAGTACCCTACCAGGGGGGTCTGATAAGCCCCAGCATTTT.

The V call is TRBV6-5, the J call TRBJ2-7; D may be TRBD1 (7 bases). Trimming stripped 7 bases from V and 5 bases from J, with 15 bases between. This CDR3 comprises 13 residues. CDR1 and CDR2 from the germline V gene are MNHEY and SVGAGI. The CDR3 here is CASTPRGDHEQYF. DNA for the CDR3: TGTGCCAGCACCCCCAGGGGGGACCACGAGCAGTACTTC.

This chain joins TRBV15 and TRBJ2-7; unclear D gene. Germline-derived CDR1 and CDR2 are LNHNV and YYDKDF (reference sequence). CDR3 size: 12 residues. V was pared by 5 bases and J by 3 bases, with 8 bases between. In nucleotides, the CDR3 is TGTGCCACCAGCCCAGGAATCTACGAGCAGTACTTC. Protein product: CATSPGIYEQYF.

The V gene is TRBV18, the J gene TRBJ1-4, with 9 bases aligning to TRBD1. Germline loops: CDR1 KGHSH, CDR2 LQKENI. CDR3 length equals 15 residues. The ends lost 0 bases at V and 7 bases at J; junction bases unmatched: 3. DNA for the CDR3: TGTGCCAGCTCACCACCGGGACAGGGCGGTGAAAAACTGTTTTTT. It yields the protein CASSPPGQGGEKLFF.

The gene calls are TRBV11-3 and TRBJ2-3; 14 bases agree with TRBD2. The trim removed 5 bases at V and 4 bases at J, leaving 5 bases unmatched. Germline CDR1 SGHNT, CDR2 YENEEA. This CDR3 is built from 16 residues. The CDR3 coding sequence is TGTGCCAGCAGCGAGGGACTAGCGGGAGTCGCAGATACGCAGTATTTT. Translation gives CASSEGLAGVADTQYF.

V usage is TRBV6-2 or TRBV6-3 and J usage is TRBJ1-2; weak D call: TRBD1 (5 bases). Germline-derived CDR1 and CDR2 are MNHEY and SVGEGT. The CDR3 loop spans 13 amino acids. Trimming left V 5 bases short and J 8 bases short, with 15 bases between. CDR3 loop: CASSPEGLIGYTF. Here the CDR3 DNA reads TGTGCCAGCAGTCCGGAGGGGTTGATAGGCTACACCTTC.

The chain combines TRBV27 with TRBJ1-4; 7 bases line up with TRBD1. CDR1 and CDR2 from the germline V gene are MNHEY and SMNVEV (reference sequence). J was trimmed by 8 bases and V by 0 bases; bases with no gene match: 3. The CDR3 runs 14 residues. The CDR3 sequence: CASSLSRGWEKLFF. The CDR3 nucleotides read TGTGCCAGCAGTTTATCCAGGGGGTGGGAAAAACTGTTTTTT.

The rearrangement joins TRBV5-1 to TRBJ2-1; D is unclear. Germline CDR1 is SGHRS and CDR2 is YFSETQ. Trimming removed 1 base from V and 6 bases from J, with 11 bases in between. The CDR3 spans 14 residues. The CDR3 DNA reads TGCGCCAGCAGCTTGAGTCCGGGTTCCAATGAGCAGTTCTTC. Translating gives CASSLSPGSNEQFF.

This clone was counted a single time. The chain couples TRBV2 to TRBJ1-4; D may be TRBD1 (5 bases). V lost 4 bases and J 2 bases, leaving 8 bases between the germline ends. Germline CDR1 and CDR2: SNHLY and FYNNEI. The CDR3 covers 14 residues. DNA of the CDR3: TGTGCCAGCAGTGTGACAGCTACTAATGAAAAACTGTTTTTT. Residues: CASSVTATNEKLFF.

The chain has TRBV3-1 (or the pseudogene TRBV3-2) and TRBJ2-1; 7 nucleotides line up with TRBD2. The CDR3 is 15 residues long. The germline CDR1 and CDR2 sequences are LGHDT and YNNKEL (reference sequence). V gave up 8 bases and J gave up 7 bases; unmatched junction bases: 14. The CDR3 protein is CASCPTGGRGNEQFF. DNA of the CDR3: TGTGCCAGCTGTCCCACGGGCGGGAGAGGAAATGAGCAGTTCTTC.

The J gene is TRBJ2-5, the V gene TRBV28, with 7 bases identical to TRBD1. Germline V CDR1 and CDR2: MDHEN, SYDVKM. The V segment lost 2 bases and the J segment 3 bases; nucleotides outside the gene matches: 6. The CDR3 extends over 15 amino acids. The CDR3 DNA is TGTGCCAGCAGTTTAGCCGGGACAGCTAAAGAGACCCAGTACTTC. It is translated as CASSLAGTAKETQYF.